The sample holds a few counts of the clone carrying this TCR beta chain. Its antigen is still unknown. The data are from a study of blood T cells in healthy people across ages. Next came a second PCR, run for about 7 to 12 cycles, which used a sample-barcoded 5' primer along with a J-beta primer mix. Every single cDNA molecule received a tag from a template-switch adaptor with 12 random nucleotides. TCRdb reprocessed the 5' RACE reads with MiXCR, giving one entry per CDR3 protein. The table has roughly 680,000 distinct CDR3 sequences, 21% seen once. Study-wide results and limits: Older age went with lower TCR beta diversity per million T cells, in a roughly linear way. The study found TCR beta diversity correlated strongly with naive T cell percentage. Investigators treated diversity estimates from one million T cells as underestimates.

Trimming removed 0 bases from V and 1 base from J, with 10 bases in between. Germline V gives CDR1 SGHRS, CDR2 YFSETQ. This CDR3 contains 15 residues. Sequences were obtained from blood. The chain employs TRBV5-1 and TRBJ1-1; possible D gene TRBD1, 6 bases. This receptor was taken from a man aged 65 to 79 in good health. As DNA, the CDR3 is TGCGCCAGCAGCTTGGTTGGGGGCCCGAACACTGAAGCTTTCTTT. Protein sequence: CASSLVGGPNTEAFF. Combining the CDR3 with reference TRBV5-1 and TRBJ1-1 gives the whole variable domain KAGVTQTPRYLIKTRGQQVTLSCSPISGHRSVSWYQQTPGQGLQFLFEYFSETQRNKGNFPGRFSGRQFSNSRSEMNVSTLELGDSALYLCASSLVGGPNTEAFFGQGTRLTVV.